This TCR beta chain originates from a study of blood T cell repertoires in COVID-19 (dated by TCRdb to about 2020). About the full investigation: Samples covering the acute and convalescent phases of COVID-19 were provided by collaborators in the United States, Italy and Spain. The prospective study material was composed of cDNA or gDNA derived from T cells, B-cell-depleted T cells, or PBMCs. Deeply sampled blood TCRbeta repertoires from subjects exposed to, actively infected with, or recovered from COVID-19 were included in the dataset. A freely available public database, intended as a resource for researchers studying the immune response to SARS-CoV-2, is where the repertoires were released. The samples were drawn from two sources: the first 160 participants of the ongoing ImmuneRACE study, and 1,000 to 1,500 subjects contributed by 6 global collaborators. Nearly every sample came with metadata listing a de-identified subject ID, COVID-19 status, age in years and sex. HLA class I and class II types, where available, came from metadata supplied by the sample provider rather than from assay-based typing. Paper-wide results and their limitations: The amount of clinical and demographic metadata varied by source and participant and was provided uncurated.

This clone was recorded only once. Its specific antigen is unknown. It has no much larger one-base neighbor in the sample; base qualities were not kept. TCRbeta CDR3 regions were amplified from genomic DNA by means of the immunoSEQ Assay, a bias-controlled multiplex PCR. The paper's processing steps were these. The number of nucleated cells in each sample was estimated by amplification of reference gene primers within the assay. To quantify the absolute abundance of each unique TCRbeta CDR3 rearrangement, sequence reads were collapsed and filtered. For each sample, productive Simpson clonality was calculated as the square root of Simpson's diversity index over productive rearrangements. The source is immuneACCESS, and TCRdb retained only in-frame sequences with V and J called. Part of the clones is not carried over; for the studies checked, unresolved V genes explain less than half of this, and the remainder is unexplained. That table gives V, J and clone size, and the DNA gave D and trimming. The sample table holds 45,000 to 60,000 clones, of which 84% were seen once. Jointly, the top ten make up roughly 13% of the sample.

Trimming removed 0 bases from V and 1 base from J, leaving 12 bases between the germline ends. The CDR3, from cysteine to phenylalanine, totals 16 residues. CDR3 DNA only is kept here, 48 bases in frame from base 1. CDR1 SGHDN and CDR2 FVKESK are derived from the germline V gene. The collaborating institutions used their own protocols to collect whole blood in K2EDTA tubes. For TCRbeta analysis, collaborator samples were shipped as frozen whole blood, as isolated PBMCs, or as DNA extracted from either sample type. Sequenced sample: peripheral blood. This TCR came from a woman of 80 years or more with acute or convalescent COVID-19. The chain joins TRBV14 to TRBJ1-1; 6 matching bases give a weak D call of TRBD1. The DNA sequence follows: TGTGCCAGCAGCCAAGATGGGGGCAGAACGAACACTGAAGCTTTCTTT. Its protein reads: CASSQDGGRTNTEAFF.